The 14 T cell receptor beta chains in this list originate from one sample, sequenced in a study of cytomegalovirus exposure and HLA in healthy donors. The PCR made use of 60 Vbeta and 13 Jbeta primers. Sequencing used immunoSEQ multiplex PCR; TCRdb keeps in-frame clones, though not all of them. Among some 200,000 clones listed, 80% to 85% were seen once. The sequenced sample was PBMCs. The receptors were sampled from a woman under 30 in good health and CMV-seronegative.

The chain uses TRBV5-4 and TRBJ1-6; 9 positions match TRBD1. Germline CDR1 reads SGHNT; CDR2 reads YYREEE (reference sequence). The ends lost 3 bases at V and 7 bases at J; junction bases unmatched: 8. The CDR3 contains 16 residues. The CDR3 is CASSSTGTGFNSPLHF. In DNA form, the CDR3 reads TGTGCCAGCAGCTCGACCGGGACAGGGTTCAATTCACCCCTCCACTTT.

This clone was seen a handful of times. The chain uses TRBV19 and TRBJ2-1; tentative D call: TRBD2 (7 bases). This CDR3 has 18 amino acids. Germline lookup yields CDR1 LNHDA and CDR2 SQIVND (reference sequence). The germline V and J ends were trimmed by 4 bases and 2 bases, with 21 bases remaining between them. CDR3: CASSTASGGGGTYNEQFF. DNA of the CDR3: TGTGCCAGTAGTACGGCTAGCGGAGGGGGGGGCACCTACAATGAGCAGTTCTTC.

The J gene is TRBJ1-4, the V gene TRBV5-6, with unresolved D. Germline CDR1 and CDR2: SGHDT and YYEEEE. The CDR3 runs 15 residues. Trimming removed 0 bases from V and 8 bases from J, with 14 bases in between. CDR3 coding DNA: TGTGCCAGCAGCTTGGGCGCAGGTAGTGGAGAAAAACTGTTTTTT. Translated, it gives CASSLGAGSGEKLFF.

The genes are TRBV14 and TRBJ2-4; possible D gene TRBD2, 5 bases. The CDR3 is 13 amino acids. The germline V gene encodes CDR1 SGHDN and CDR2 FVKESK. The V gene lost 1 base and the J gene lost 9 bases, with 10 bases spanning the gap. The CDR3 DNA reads TGTGCCAGCAGCCAAGTCGTCAGCGGCATTCAGTACTTC. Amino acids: CASSQVVSGIQYF.

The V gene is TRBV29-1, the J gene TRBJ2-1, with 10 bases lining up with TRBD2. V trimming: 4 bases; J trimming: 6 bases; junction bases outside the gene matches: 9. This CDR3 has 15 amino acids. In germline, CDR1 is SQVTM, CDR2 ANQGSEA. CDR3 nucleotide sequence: TGCAGCGTTGGGGGGGGAAGGACTAGCGGCAATGAGCAGTTCTTC. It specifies CSVGGGRTSGNEQFF.

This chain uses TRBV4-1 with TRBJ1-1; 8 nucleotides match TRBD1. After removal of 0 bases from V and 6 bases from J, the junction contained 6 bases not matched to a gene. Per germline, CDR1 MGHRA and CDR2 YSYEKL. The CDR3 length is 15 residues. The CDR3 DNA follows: TGCGCCAGCAGCCAAGAGCGGACAGGGTTCCCTGAAGCTTTCTTT. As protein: CASSQERTGFPEAFF.

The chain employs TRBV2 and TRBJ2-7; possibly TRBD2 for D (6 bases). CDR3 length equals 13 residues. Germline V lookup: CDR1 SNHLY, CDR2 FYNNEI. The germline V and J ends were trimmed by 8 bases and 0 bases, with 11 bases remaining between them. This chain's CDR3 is CASQHGGSYEQYF. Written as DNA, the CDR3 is TGTGCCAGCCAGCACGGGGGCTCCTACGAGCAGTACTTC.

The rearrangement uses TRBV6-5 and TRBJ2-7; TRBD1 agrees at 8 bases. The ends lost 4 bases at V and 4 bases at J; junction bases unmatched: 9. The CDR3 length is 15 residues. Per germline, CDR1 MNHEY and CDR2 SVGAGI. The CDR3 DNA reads TGTGCCAGCAGTTCCCCCCTCGGACAGGGTTACGAGCAGTACTTC. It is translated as CASSSPLGQGYEQYF.

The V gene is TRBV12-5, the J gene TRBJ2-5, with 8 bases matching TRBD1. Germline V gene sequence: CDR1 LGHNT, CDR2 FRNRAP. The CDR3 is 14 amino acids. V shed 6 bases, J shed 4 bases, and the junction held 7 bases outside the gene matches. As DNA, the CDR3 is TGTGCTAGTGGAGGGGACAGGATAAGAGAGACCCAGTACTTC. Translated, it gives CASGGDRIRETQYF.

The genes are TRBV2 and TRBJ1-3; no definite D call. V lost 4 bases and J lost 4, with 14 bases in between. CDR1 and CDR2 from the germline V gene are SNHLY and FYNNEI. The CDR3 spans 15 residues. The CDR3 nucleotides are TGTGCCAGCAGTGTAGCCCACTCTTTGGGAAACACCATATATTTT. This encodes CASSVAHSLGNTIYF.

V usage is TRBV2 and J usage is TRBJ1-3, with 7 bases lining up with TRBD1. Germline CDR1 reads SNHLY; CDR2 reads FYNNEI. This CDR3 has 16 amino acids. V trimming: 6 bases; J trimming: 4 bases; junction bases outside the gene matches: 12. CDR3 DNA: TGTGCCAGCAGGGGGACAGTCATTAAGATGGGAAACACCATATATTTT. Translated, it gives CASRGTVIKMGNTIYF.

The CDR3 region is CASSQREAYNEQFF. In DNA, the CDR3 is TGTGCCAGCAGCCAGCGGGAAGCGTACAATGAGCAGTTCTTC. The V and J genes are TRBV6-5 and TRBJ2-1; 7 bases match TRBD2. V lost 6 bases, J lost 4 bases, and 6 bases stayed unmatched. This CDR3 spans 14 amino acids. Germline V lookup: CDR1 MNHEY, CDR2 SVGAGI.

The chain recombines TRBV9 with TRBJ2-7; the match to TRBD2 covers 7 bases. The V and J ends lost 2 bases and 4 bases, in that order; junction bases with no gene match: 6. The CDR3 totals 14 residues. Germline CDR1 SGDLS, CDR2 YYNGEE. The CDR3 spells CASSVGGAKYEQYF. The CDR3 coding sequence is TGTGCCAGCAGCGTGGGAGGGGCCAAGTACGAGCAGTACTTC.

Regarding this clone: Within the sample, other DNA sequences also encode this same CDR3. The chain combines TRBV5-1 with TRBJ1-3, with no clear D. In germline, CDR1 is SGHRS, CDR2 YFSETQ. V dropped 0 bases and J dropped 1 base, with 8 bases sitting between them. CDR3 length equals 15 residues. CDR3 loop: CASSLVGGSGNTIYF. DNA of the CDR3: TGCGCCAGCAGCTTGGTAGGAGGGTCTGGAAACACCATATATTTT.